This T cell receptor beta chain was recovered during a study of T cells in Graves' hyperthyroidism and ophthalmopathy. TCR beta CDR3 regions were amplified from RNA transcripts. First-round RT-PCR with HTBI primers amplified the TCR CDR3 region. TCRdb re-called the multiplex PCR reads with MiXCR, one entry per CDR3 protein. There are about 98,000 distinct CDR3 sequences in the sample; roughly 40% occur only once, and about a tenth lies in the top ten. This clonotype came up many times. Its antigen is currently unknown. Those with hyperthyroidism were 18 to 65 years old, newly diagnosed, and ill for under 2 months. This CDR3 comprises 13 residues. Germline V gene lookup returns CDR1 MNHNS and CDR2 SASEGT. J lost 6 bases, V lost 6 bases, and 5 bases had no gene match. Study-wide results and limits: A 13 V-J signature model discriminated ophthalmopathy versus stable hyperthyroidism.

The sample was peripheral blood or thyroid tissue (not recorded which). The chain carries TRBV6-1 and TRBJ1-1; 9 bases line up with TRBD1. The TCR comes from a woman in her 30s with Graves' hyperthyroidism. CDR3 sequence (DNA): TGTGCCAGCAGAGATAGGGACAGGGCTGAAGCTTTCTTT. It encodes CASRDRDRAEAFF.